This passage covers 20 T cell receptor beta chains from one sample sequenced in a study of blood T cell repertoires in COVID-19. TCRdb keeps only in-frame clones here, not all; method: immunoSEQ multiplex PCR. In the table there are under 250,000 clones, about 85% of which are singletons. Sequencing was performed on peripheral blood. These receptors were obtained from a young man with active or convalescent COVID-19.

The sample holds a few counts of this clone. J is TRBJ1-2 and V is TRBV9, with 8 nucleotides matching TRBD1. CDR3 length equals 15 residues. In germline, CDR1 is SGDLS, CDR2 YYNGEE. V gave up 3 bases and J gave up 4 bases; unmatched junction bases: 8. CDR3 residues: CASSADDRGFYGYTF. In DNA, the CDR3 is TGTGCCAGCAGCGCCGATGACAGGGGCTTCTATGGCTACACCTTC. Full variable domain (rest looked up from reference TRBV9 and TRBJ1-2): DSGVTQTPKHLITATGQRVTLRCSPRSGDLSVYWYQQSLDQGLQFLIQYYNGEERAKGNILERFSAQQFPDLHSELNLSSLELGDSALYFCASSADDRGFYGYTFGSGTRLTVV.

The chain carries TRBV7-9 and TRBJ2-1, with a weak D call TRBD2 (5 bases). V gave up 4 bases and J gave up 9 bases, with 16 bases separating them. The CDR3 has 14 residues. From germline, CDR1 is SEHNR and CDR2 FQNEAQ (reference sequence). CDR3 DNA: TGTGCCAGCAGCTCAGGACTGGACTGGAGTGAGCAGTTCTTC. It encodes CASSSGLDWSEQFF.

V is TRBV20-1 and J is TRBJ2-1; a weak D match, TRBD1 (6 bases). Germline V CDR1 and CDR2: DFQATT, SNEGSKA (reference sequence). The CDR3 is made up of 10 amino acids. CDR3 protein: CSCQGNEQFF. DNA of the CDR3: TGCAGCTGCCAGGGGAATGAGCAGTTCTTC.

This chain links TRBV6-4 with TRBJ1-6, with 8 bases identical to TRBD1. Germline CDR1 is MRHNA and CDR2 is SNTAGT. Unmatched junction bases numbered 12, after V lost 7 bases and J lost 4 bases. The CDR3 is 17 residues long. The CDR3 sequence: CASTPAGQGGYNSPLHF. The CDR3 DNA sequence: TGTGCCAGCACCCCTGCCGGACAGGGAGGTTATAATTCACCCCTCCACTTT.

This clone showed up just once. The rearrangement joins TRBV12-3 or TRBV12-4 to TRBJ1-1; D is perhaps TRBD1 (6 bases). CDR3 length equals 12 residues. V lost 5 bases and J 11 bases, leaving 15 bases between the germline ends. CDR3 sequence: CASSNSRGFAFF. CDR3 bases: TGTGCCAGCAGTAACTCTAGGGGGTTTGCTTTCTTT.

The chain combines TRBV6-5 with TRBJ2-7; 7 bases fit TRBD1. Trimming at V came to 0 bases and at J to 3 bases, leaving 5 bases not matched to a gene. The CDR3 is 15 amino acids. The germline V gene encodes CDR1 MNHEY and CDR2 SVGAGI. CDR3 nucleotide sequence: TGTGCCAGCAGTTACTCACAGGGGATCAACTACGAGCAGTACTTC. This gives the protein CASSYSQGINYEQYF.

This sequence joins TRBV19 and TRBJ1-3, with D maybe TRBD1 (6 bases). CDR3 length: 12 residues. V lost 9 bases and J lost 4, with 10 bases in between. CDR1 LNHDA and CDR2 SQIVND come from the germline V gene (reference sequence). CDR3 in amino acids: CASGGLGNTIYF. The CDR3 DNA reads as TGTGCCAGCGGGGGGCTGGGAAACACCATATATTTT.

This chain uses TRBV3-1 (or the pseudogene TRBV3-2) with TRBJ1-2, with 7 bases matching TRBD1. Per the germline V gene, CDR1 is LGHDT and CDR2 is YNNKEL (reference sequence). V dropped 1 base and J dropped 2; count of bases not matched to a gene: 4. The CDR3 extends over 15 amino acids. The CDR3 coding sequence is TGTGCCAGCAGCCAAGCACAGGGGCCAAACTATGGCTACACCTTC. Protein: CASSQAQGPNYGYTF.

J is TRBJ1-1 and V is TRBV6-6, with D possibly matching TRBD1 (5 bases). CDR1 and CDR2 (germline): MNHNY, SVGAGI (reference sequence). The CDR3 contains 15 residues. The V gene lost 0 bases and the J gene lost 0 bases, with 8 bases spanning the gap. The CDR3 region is CASSYSDSLNTEAFF. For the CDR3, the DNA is TGTGCCAGCAGTTACTCAGACAGCCTGAACACTGAAGCTTTCTTT.

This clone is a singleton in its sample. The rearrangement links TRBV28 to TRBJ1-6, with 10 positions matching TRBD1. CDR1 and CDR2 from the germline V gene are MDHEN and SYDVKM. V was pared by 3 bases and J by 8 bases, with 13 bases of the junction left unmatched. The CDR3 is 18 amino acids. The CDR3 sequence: CASSLLVGDRGPHSPLHF. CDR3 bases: TGTGCCAGCAGTTTGTTGGTGGGGGACAGGGGACCCCATTCACCCCTCCACTTT.

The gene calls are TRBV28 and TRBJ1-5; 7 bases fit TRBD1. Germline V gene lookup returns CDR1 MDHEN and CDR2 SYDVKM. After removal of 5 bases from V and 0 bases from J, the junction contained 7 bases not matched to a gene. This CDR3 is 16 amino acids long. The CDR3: CASSSRTGFSNQPQHF. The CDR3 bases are TGTGCCAGCAGTAGCCGGACAGGTTTTAGCAATCAGCCCCAGCATTTT.

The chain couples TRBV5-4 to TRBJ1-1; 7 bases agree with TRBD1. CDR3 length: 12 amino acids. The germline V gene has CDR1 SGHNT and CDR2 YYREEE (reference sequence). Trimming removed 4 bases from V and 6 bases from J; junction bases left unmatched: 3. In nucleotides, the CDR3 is TGTGCCAGCAGCAAACAGGGGTCTGAAGCTTTCTTT. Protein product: CASSKQGSEAFF.

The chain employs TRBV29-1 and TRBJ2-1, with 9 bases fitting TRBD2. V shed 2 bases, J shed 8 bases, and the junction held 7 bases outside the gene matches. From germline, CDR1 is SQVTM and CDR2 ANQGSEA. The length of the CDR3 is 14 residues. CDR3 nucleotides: TGCAGCGTTGAACCTGGGGCGGGAGGGCATGAGCAGTTCTTC. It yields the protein CSVEPGAGGHEQFF.

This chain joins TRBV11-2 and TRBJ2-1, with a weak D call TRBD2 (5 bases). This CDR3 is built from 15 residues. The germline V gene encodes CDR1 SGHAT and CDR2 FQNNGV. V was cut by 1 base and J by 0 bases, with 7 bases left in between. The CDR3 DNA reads TGTGCCAGCAGCTTAGTAGCGAACTCCTACAATGAGCAGTTCTTC. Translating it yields CASSLVANSYNEQFF.

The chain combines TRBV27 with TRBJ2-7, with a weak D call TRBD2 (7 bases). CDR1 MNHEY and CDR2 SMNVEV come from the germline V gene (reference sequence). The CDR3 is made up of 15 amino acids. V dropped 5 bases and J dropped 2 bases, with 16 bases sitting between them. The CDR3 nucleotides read TGTGCCAGCAGTCCACATGGGGGGGCTACCTACGAGCAGTACTTC. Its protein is CASSPHGGATYEQYF.

CDR3 sequence reads: CASTQSGTDFTGELFF. The CDR3 DNA follows: TGTGCCAGCACCCAATCCGGGACAGACTTCACCGGGGAGCTGTTTTTT. The rearrangement links TRBV7-3 to TRBJ2-2, with 7 bases that match TRBD1. CDR1 SGHTA and CDR2 FQGTGA come from the germline V gene. CDR3 length: 16 amino acids. V was pared by 7 bases and J by 4 bases, with 12 bases of the junction left unmatched.

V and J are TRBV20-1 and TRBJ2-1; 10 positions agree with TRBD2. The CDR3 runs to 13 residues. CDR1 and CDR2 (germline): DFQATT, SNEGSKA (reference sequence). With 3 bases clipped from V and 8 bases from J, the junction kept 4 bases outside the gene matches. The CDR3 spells CSASLAGEDEQFF. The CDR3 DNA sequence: TGCAGTGCTAGTCTAGCGGGAGAGGATGAGCAGTTCTTC.

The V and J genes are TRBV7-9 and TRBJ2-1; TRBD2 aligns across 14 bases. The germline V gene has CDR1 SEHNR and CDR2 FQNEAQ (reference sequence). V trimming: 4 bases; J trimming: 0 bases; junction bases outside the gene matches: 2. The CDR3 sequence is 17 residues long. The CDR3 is CASSYGTSGSSYNEQFF. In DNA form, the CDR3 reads TGTGCCAGCAGCTACGGGACTAGCGGGAGCTCCTACAATGAGCAGTTCTTC.

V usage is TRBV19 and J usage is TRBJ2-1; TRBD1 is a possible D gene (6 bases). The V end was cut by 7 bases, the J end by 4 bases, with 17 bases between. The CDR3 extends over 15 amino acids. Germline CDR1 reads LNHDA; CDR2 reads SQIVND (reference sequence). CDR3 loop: CASTRGDRKYNEQFF. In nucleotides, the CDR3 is TGTGCCAGTACCCGCGGAGACAGGAAATACAATGAGCAGTTCTTC.

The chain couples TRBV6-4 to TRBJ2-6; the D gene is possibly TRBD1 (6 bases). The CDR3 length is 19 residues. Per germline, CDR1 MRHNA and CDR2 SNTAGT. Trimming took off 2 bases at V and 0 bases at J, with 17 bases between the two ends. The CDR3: CASSDPTYRESSGANVLTF. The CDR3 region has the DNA TGTGCCAGCAGTGACCCTACGTACAGGGAGAGCTCTGGGGCCAACGTCCTGACTTTC.